The T cell receptor beta chain described here comes from a study of human T cells and chemical hapten exposure. Study findings and constraints: Patch test score rose with PT1 expanded TCRs, significant at 8, 16, 32, not 4.

TCRdb recomputed calls from the RACE reads with MiXCR, one row per CDR3 protein. The sample includes around 200,000 distinct CDR3 sequences, 24% seen only once; the top ten take over 2%. The V gene lost 1 base and the J gene lost 7 bases, with 21 bases spanning the gap. Germline V CDR1 and CDR2: DFQATT, SNEGSKA (reference sequence). The CDR3 extends over 16 amino acids. Of note for this clonotype: What it binds is not known.

The time point: patch test 3, about 24 weeks after DPC sensitization. As to treatment: therapeutic diphenylcyclopropenone sensitization with weekly scalp DPC. The sample in question was whole blood, obtained in connection with sensitization to the hapten diphenylcyclopropenone (DPC). V gene TRBV20-1 combines with J gene TRBJ2-3; possibly TRBD2 for D (6 bases). This clonotype was sampled from a woman aged 40 to 50 with alopecia areata. Some clones in this sample may be carry-over from other donors' samples. The CDR3 sequence is CSARAWEETRGNTQYF. The CDR3 DNA is TGCAGTGCTAGAGCTTGGGAAGAGACTAGGGGTAATACGCAGTATTTT.